The 31 T cell receptor beta chains below all came from one sample that was sequenced in a study of blood T cells in healthy people across ages. It was with a sample-barcoded 5' primer and a J-beta primer mix that a second PCR of about 7 to 12 cycles was run. TCRdb redid the calling of the 5' RACE reads with MiXCR, one entry per CDR3 protein. The table lists some 920,000 distinct CDR3 sequences, roughly 51% of them singletons. Sequencing was done on a sample of blood. These receptors were collected from a woman aged 55-70 years in good health.

This chain uses TRBV27 with TRBJ2-7; 7 positions match TRBD1. V shed 6 bases and J 2 bases; nucleotides not matched to a gene: 19. The CDR3 is 18 residues long. CDR1 and CDR2 (germline): MNHEY, SMNVEV (reference sequence). This CDR3 reads CASRPGTVGLPRTYEQYF. The DNA of the CDR3 is TGTGCCAGCAGGCCCGGGACAGTCGGACTTCCCCGAACCTACGAGCAGTACTTC.

This clonotype was counted only a few times. This chain links TRBV27 with TRBJ2-7, with D possibly called TRBD1 or TRBD2 (5 bases each). Trimming pared 5 bases from V and 4 bases from J, leaving 21 bases between. Germline loops: CDR1 MNHEY, CDR2 SMNVEV (reference sequence). The CDR3 runs to 16 residues. The CDR3 spells CASSPRDGTGAYEQYF. The DNA for the CDR3 is TGTGCCAGCAGTCCCCGGGACGGCACTGGGGCGTACGAGCAGTACTTC.

The chain uses TRBV28 and TRBJ1-1, with TRBD1 matching 8 bases. Germline CDR1 is MDHEN and CDR2 is SYDVKM. The CDR3 spans 16 residues. V was pared by 3 bases and J by 4 bases, with 10 bases of the junction left unmatched. CDR3 region: CASSLFYQGAGTEAFF. The CDR3 DNA follows: TGTGCCAGCAGTTTGTTCTACCAGGGGGCAGGCACTGAAGCTTTCTTT.

The genes are TRBV11-2 and TRBJ2-1; unclear D gene. Germline CDR1 reads SGHAT; CDR2 reads FQNNGV. Trimming cost V 4 bases and J 9 bases, with 7 bases left between them. This CDR3 has 11 amino acids. DNA for the CDR3: TGTGCCAGCAGCTCCTATCGTGAGCAGTTCTTC. As protein: CASSSYREQFF.

The chain is built from TRBV29-1 and TRBJ2-1; a possible D gene is TRBD1 (7 bases). V was clipped by 0 bases and J by 9 bases, with 18 bases between them. The CDR3 extends over 15 amino acids. Looked up from germline, CDR1 is SQVTM and CDR2 is ANQGSEA. This chain's CDR3 is CSVEERDRVSGEQFF. CDR3 nucleotides: TGCAGCGTTGAAGAACGTGACAGGGTTAGCGGTGAGCAGTTCTTC.

Written as DNA, the CDR3 is TGTGCCAGCAGCCATCCGGGACTAGCGGGAGATCGGGAGACCCAGTACTTC. It specifies CASSHPGLAGDRETQYF. The chain joins TRBV4-2 to TRBJ2-7, with 14 positions matching TRBD2. The better agreement between TRBJ2-5 and the DNA end casts doubt on the J call. Per the germline V gene, CDR1 is LGHNA and CDR2 is YNFKEQ. This CDR3 comprises 17 residues.

The V and J genes are TRBV6-6 and TRBJ2-5; 11 nucleotides line up with TRBD2. The J call may be faulty, since TRBJ2-7 better matches the DNA end. This CDR3 is built from 15 residues. Germline V gene lookup returns CDR1 MNHNY and CDR2 SVGAGI (reference sequence). The CDR3: CASSYLAGGNHEQYF. The CDR3 bases are TGTGCCAGCAGTTACCTAGCGGGAGGTAACCACGAGCAGTACTTC.

This clonotype was counted a few times. The chain uses TRBV20-1 and TRBJ2-3, with 7 positions matching TRBD1. With V trimmed by 2 bases and J by 3 bases, 11 bases remained unmatched. The CDR3 sequence is 16 residues long. Germline CDR1 reads DFQATT; CDR2 reads SNEGSKA (reference sequence). The CDR3 is CSARNPTGRETDTQYF. The CDR3 nucleotides read TGCAGTGCTAGAAATCCGACAGGGAGAGAAACAGATACGCAGTATTTT.

The chain joins TRBV29-1 to TRBJ2-2, with 8 bases lining up with TRBD1. Germline trimming cut 6 bases from V and 4 bases from J; bases unmatched to any gene: 7. Germline lookup yields CDR1 SQVTM and CDR2 ANQGSEA. The CDR3 totals 14 residues. The CDR3 nucleotides are TGCAGCGTCCAACAGGGGGGAGGCACCGGGGAGCTGTTTTTT. It specifies CSVQQGGGTGELFF.

The V call is TRBV14, the J call TRBJ1-2; 9 nucleotides align to TRBD1. The CDR3 extends over 13 amino acids. V trimming: 6 bases; J trimming: 5 bases; junction bases outside the gene matches: 4. In germline, CDR1 is SGHDN, CDR2 FVKESK. CDR3 nucleotide sequence: TGTGCCAGCAGGGGACAGGGTCGATATGGCTACACCTTC. Its protein is CASRGQGRYGYTF. Drawing the rest from reference TRBV14 and TRBJ1-2, the complete variable domain is EAGVTQFPSHSVIEKGQTVTLRCDPISGHDNLYWYRRVMGKEIKFLLHFVKESKQDESGMPNNRFLAERTGGTYSTLKVQPAELEDSGVYFCASRGQGRYGYTFGSGTRLTVV.

The chain combines TRBV29-1 with TRBJ2-1; 14 nucleotides line up with TRBD2. The germline V gene has CDR1 SQVTM and CDR2 ANQGSEA. The J segment lost 10 bases and the V segment lost 8 bases, leaving 10 bases of the junction unmatched. This CDR3 is 14 amino acids long. This CDR3 reads CSTPGLAGEKEQFF. The CDR3 DNA is TGCAGCACACCGGGACTAGCGGGAGAAAAGGAGCAGTTCTTC.

This chain links TRBV21-1 with TRBJ2-7; TRBD2 is the table's D call, not checked against the DNA. TRBV21-1 is described as a pseudogene. The CDR3 contains 17 residues. CDR3 sequence (DNA): TGTGCCAGCAGCAAAGTCATCGGAGGTACGGTTAACGACGAGCAGTACTTC. This encodes CASSKVIGGTVNDEQYF.

The sample holds a few counts of this clonotype. The J gene is TRBJ2-5, the V gene TRBV24-1, with 10 bases fitting TRBD2. CDR3 size: 16 residues. The germline CDR1 and CDR2 sequences are KGHDR and SFDVKD. V was pared by 4 bases and J by 11 bases, with 15 bases of the junction left unmatched. The CDR3 DNA is TGTGCCACCAGTGACGCCGGGACTAGCGTGTACAATGAGCAGTACTTC. It is translated as CATSDAGTSVYNEQYF.

The V gene is TRBV20-1, the J gene TRBJ2-7, with D possibly matching TRBD1 (7 bases). In germline, CDR1 is DFQATT, CDR2 SNEGSKA (reference sequence). CDR3 length equals 15 residues. Trimming left V 0 bases short and J 2 bases short, with 14 bases between. CDR3 sequence: CSARDPAGQPYEQYF. The DNA of the CDR3 is TGCAGTGCTAGAGACCCGGCGGGACAGCCCTACGAGCAGTACTTC.

The CDR3 sequence: CASTSGEKSSYNEQFF. The CDR3 nucleotides read TGTGCCAGCACCTCGGGGGAGAAAAGCTCCTACAATGAGCAGTTCTTC. The chain has TRBV28 and TRBJ2-1; a possible D gene is TRBD2 (6 bases). V was pared by 7 bases and J by 0 bases, with 16 bases between. Per germline, CDR1 MDHEN and CDR2 SYDVKM. This CDR3 has 16 residues.

The J gene is TRBJ2-1, the V gene TRBV5-1; the match to TRBD2 covers 9 bases. The CDR3 length is 16 residues. J was trimmed by 9 bases and V by 4 bases; bases with no gene match: 14. The germline V gene has CDR1 SGHRS and CDR2 YFSETQ. The CDR3 protein is CASSPLFRGRAPEQFF. For the CDR3, the DNA is TGCGCCAGCAGCCCTCTATTTCGCGGGAGGGCCCCTGAGCAGTTCTTC. Full variable domain (outside the CDR3, taken from reference TRBV5-1 and TRBJ2-1): KAGVTQTPRYLIKTRGQQVTLSCSPISGHRSVSWYQQTPGQGLQFLFEYFSETQRNKGNFPGRFSGRQFSNSRSEMNVSTLELGDSALYLCASSPLFRGRAPEQFFGPGTRLTVL.

The chain employs TRBV28 and TRBJ2-7; 7 bases align to TRBD1. The CDR3 contains 15 residues. The ends lost 6 bases at V and 7 bases at J; junction bases unmatched: 15. Per germline, CDR1 MDHEN and CDR2 SYDVKM. CDR3 sequence reads: CASRPPGQHADEQYF. As DNA, the CDR3 is TGTGCCAGCAGACCCCCGGGACAGCATGCGGATGAGCAGTACTTC.

This clonotype was counted a few times. The chain couples TRBV7-9 to TRBJ1-5; the D gene is possibly TRBD1 (6 bases). Per the germline V gene, CDR1 is SEHNR and CDR2 is FQNEAQ (reference sequence). CDR3 length equals 18 residues. V shed 4 bases and J shed 5 bases, with 24 bases lying between them. The CDR3 nucleotides read TGTGCCAGCAGCTCCGACAGGCTCGGGGGTATTGAGGATCAGCCCCAGCATTTT. This gives the protein CASSSDRLGGIEDQPQHF.

V and J are TRBV5-5 and TRBJ2-1, with TRBD1 matching over 9 bases. CDR1 is SGHKS and CDR2 is YYEKEE in the germline V gene (reference sequence). The trim removed 4 bases at V and 0 bases at J, leaving 2 bases unmatched. This CDR3 spans 15 amino acids. This CDR3 reads CASSPTGGSYNEQFF. The CDR3 region has the DNA TGTGCCAGCAGCCCGACAGGGGGCTCCTACAATGAGCAGTTCTTC.

The V call is TRBV4-1, the J call TRBJ2-6; TRBD1 aligns across 7 bases. The ends lost 5 bases at V and 1 base at J; junction bases unmatched: 8. Looked up from germline, CDR1 is MGHRA and CDR2 is YSYEKL. The CDR3 runs 17 residues. For the CDR3, the DNA is TGCGCCAGCAGCGGTACAGGGGCTATTTCTGGGGCCAACGTCCTGACTTTC. Its translation: CASSGTGAISGANVLTF.

The chain uses TRBV4-3 and TRBJ2-2; 7 nucleotides agree with TRBD2. This CDR3 is 15 amino acids long. J lost 4 bases, V lost 3 bases, and 5 bases had no gene match. CDR1 is LGHNA, CDR2 YSLEER, per germline. The CDR3, as DNA: TGCGCCAGCAGCCAGACATGGGGGGGCACCGGGGAGCTGTTTTTT. Amino acid sequence: CASSQTWGGTGELFF.

This clonotype was detected a few times. The chain uses TRBV4-3 and TRBJ2-3; unclear D gene. CDR3 size: 13 residues. The germline gives CDR1 LGHNA, CDR2 YSLEER. Trimming left V 1 base short and J 5 bases short, with 7 bases between. CDR3 nucleotides: TGCGCCAGCAGCCAAGCATTTCGAGATACGCAGTATTTT. This gives the protein CASSQAFRDTQYF.

As to this clonotype: The conserved final phenylalanine or tryptophan is absent from the CDR3, which likely points to a read error. The chain combines TRBV10-3 with TRBJ2-5; the match to TRBD2 covers 7 bases. The closer fit of TRBJ2-7 to the DNA end suggests the J call may be wrong. This CDR3 region has 11 residues. Germline V gene data show CDR1 as ENHRY and CDR2 as SYGVKD. CDR3 region: CAIEREDEQYL. The CDR3 DNA reads as TGTGCCATCGAACGGGAGGACGAGCAGTACCTC.

In DNA form, the CDR3 reads TGTGCCAGCAGCTTAGATCGGGGACTTGATTCGGAGACCCAGTACTTC. This gives the protein CASSLDRGLDSETQYF. V usage is TRBV11-2 and J usage is TRBJ2-7; weak D call: TRBD2 (6 bases). Matching the DNA end better, TRBJ2-5 makes the J call doubtful. The CDR3 contains 16 residues. Germline lookup yields CDR1 SGHAT and CDR2 FQNNGV.

V usage is TRBV28 and J usage is TRBJ1-6, with 7 positions matching TRBD1. Looked up from germline, CDR1 is MDHEN and CDR2 is SYDVKM. J was trimmed by 9 bases and V by 5 bases; bases with no gene match: 4. This CDR3 spans 13 amino acids. The CDR3 here is CASSPRTGSPLHF. CDR3 in DNA: TGTGCCAGCAGTCCAAGGACAGGTTCACCCCTCCACTTT.

This sequence joins TRBV4-1 and TRBJ2-1; D gene unclear. CDR3 length: 13 amino acids. Germline CDR1 reads MGHRA; CDR2 reads YSYEKL. The germline V and J ends were trimmed by 1 base and 8 bases, with 9 bases remaining between them. The CDR3 spells CASSQVVRYEQFF. The CDR3, as DNA: TGCGCCAGCAGCCAAGTAGTCAGGTATGAGCAGTTCTTC.

This clonotype was seen once. The chain recombines TRBV12-3 or TRBV12-4 with TRBJ2-7; 8 nucleotides align to TRBD2. The CDR3 loop spans 14 amino acids. Trimming took 5 bases from V and 5 from J; bases not matched to a gene: 8. CDR3 amino acids: CASSTSGSKNEQYF. In DNA form, the CDR3 reads TGTGCCAGCAGTACCAGCGGGAGCAAGAACGAGCAGTACTTC.

In this sample, this clonotype turned up once. The chain has TRBV6-5 and TRBJ1-5; no clear D. V was pared by 0 bases and J by 5 bases, with 14 bases between. Germline V CDR1 and CDR2: MNHEY, SVGAGI. There are 16 residues in the CDR3. CDR3 amino acids: CASSYSSDKHHQPQHF. The CDR3 region has the DNA TGTGCCAGCAGTTACTCGAGCGATAAACATCATCAGCCCCAGCATTTT.

This clonotype was found a few times. The chain uses TRBV7-2 and TRBJ2-3; 7 nucleotides match TRBD2. The germline gives CDR1 SGHTA, CDR2 FQGNSA. This CDR3 has 16 residues. Trimming cost V 0 bases and J 2 bases; bases outside gene matches: 5. The CDR3, as DNA: TGTGCCAGCAGCTTAGCTAGCGGGCCCACCACAGATACGCAGTATTTT. The encoded protein is CASSLASGPTTDTQYF.

The chain couples TRBV25-1 to TRBJ1-2; no clear D. CDR1 and CDR2 (germline): MGHDK, SYGVNS. The V and J ends lost 0 bases and 10 bases respectively, with 9 bases between them. This CDR3 comprises 12 residues. CDR3 loop: CASSEYGESYTF. Here the CDR3 DNA reads TGTGCCAGCAGTGAATATGGGGAGTCCTACACCTTC.

The chain recombines TRBV3-1 with TRBJ2-4; TRBD2 might be the D (5 bases). Looked up from germline, CDR1 is LGHDT and CDR2 is YNNKEL (reference sequence). Trimming took 1 base from V and 8 from J, leaving 15 bases between them. This CDR3 has 15 amino acids. The CDR3 coding sequence is TGTGCCAGCAGCCAAGCCCTGGGAGCCAGGCACATTCAGTACTTC. It encodes CASSQALGARHIQYF.